A single TCR beta chain is shown here with its context. Produced via immunoSEQ multiplex PCR; TCRdb's table is partial and in-frame only. In the table there are 70,000 to 85,000 clones, more than 65% of which are singletons. This entry comes from a study of control samples from healthy donors and cancer patients. Trimming removed 0 bases from V and 4 bases from J, with 8 bases in between. Germline CDR1 reads SEHNR; CDR2 reads FQNEAQ (reference sequence). This CDR3 has 14 amino acids. This clonotype was sampled from a man between 60 and 75 years old with head and neck cancer. The genes are TRBV7-9 and TRBJ2-3; D is unclear. Sequenced: PBMCs. The CDR3 sequence: CASSLALGPDTQYF. CDR3 nucleotide sequence: TGTGCCAGCAGCTTAGCCCTCGGGCCAGATACGCAGTATTTT.